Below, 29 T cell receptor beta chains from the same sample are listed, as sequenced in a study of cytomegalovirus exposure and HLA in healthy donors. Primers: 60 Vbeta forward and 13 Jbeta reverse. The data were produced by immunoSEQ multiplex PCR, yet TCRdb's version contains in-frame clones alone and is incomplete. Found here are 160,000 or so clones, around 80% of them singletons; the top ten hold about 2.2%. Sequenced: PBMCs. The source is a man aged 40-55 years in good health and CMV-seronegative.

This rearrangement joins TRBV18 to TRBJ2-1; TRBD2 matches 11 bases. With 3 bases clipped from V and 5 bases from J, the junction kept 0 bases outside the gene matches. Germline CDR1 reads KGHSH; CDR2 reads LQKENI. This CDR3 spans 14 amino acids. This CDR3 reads CASSPTSGNNEQFF. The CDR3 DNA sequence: TGTGCCAGCTCACCGACTAGCGGGAACAATGAGCAGTTCTTC. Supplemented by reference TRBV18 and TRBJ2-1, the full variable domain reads NAGVMQNPRHLVRRRGQEARLRCSPMKGHSHVYWYRQLPEEGLKFMVYLQKENIIDESGMPKERFSAEFPKEGPSILRIQQVVRGDSAAYFCASSPTSGNNEQFFGPGTRLTVL.

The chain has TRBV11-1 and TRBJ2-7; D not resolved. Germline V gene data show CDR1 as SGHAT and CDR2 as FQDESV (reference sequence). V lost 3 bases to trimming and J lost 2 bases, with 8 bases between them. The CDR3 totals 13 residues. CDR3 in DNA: TGTGCCAGCAGCTTCCTTTTAACCTACGAGCAGTACTTC. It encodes CASSFLLTYEQYF.

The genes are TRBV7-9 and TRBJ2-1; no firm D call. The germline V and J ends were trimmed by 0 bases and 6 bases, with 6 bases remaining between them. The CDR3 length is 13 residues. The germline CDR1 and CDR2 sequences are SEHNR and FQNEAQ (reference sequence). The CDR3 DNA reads TGTGCCAGCAGCTTAGCCTTCGGCAATGAGCAGTTCTTC. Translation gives CASSLAFGNEQFF.

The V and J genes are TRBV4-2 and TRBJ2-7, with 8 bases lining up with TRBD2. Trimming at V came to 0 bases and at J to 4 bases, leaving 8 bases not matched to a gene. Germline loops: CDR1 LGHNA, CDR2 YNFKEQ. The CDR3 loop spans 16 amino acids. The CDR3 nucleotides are TGTGCCAGCAGCCAAGATGCGGCGGGAGGATCATACGAGCAGTACTTC. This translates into CASSQDAAGGSYEQYF.

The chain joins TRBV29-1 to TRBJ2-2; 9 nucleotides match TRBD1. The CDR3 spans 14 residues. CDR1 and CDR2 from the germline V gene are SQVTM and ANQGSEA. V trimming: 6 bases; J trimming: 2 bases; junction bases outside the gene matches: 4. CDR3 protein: CSVGTGYNTGELFF. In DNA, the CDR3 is TGCAGCGTCGGGACAGGGTACAACACCGGGGAGCTGTTTTTT.

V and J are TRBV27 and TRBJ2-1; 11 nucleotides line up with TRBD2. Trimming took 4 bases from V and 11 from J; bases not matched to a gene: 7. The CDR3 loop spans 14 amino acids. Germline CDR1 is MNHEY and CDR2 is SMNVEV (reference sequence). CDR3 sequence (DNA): TGTGCCAGCAGTTCGGCTAGCGGGAGGATTAAGCAGTTCTTC. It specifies CASSSASGRIKQFF.

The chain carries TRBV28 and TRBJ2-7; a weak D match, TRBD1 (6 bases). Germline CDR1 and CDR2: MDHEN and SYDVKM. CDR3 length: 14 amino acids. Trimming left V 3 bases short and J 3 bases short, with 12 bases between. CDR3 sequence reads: CASSLEVGGYEQYF. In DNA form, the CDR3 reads TGTGCCAGCAGTTTGGAGGTAGGGGGCTACGAGCAGTACTTC. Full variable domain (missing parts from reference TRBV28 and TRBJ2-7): DVKVTQSSRYLVKRTGEKVFLECVQDMDHENMFWYRQDPGLGLRLIYFSYDVKMKEKGDIPEGYSVSREKKERFSLILESASTNQTSMYLCASSLEVGGYEQYFGPGTRLTVT.

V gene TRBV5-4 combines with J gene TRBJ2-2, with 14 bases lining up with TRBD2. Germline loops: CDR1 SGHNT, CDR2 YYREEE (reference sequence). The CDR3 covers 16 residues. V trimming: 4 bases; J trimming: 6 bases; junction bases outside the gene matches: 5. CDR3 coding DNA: TGTGCCAGCAGCCTAGGGACTAGCGGGAGTGCCGGGGAGCTGTTTTTT. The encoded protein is CASSLGTSGSAGELFF.

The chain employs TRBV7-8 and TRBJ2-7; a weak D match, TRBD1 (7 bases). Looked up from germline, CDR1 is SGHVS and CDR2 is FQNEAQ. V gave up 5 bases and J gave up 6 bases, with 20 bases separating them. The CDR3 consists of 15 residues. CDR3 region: CASSPDRARGGEQYF. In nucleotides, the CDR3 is TGTGCCAGCAGCCCCGACAGGGCCCGGGGAGGCGAGCAGTACTTC.

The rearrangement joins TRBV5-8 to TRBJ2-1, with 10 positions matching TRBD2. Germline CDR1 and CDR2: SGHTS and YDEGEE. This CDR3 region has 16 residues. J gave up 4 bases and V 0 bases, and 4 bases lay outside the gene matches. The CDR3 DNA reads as TGTGCCAGCAGCTTGGGGGTAGCGGGAGGTTACAATGAGCAGTTCTTC. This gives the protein CASSLGVAGGYNEQFF.

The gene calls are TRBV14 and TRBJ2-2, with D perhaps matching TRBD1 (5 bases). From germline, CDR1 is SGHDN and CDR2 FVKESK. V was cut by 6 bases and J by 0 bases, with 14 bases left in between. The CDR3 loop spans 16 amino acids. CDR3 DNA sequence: TGTGCCAGCAGGGGGAATCGGACACCGAACACCGGGGAGCTGTTTTTT. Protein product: CASRGNRTPNTGELFF.

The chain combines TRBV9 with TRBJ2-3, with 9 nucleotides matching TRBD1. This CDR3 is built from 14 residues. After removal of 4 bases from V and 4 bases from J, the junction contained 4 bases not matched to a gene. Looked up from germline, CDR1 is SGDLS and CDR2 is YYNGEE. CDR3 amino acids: CASSIRQGADTQYF. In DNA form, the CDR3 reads TGTGCCAGCAGCATACGACAGGGGGCAGATACGCAGTATTTT.

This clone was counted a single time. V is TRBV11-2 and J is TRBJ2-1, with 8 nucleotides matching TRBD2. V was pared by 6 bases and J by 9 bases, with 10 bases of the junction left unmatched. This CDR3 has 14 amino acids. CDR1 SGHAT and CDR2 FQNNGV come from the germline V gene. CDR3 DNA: TGTGCCAGCAGGAAACCGGGACTAGAGCGTGAGCAGTTCTTC. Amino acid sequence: CASRKPGLEREQFF.

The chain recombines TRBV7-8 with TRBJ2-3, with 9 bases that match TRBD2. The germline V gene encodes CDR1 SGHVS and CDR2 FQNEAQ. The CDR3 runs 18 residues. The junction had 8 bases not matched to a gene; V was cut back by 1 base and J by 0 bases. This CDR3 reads CASSLVGTSLTSTDTQYF. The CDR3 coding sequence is TGTGCCAGCAGCTTAGTAGGGACTAGCCTGACTAGCACAGATACGCAGTATTTT.

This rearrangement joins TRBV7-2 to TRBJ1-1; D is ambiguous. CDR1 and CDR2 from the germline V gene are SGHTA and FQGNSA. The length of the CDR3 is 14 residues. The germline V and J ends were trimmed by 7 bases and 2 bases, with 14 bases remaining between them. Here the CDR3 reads CASTVRAPNTEAFF. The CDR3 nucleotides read TGTGCCAGCACTGTAAGAGCACCTAACACTGAAGCTTTCTTT. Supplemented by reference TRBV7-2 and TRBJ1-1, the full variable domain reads GAGVSQSPSNKVTEKGKDVELRCDPISGHTALYWYRQSLGQGLEFLIYFQGNSAPDKSGLPSDRFSAERTGGSVSTLTIQRTQQEDSAVYLCASTVRAPNTEAFFGQGTRLTVV.

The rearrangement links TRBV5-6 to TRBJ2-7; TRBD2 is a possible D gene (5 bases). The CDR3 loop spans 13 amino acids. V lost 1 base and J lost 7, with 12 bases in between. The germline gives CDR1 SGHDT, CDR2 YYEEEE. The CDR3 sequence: CASSLSGKGEQYF. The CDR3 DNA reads TGTGCCAGCAGCTTGTCCGGGAAGGGTGAGCAGTACTTC. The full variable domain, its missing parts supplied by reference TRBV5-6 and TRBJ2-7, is DAGVTQSPTHLIKTRGQQVTLRCSPKSGHDTVSWYQQALGQGPQFIFQYYEEEERQRGNFPDRFSGHQFPNYSSELNVNALLLGDSALYLCASSLSGKGEQYFGPGTRLTVT.

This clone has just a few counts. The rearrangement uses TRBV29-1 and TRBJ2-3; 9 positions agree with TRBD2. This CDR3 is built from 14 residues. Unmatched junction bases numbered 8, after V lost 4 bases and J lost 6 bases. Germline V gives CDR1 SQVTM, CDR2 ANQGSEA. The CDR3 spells CSVVSGRLSDTQYF. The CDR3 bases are TGCAGCGTTGTAAGCGGGAGGTTGTCGGATACGCAGTATTTT.

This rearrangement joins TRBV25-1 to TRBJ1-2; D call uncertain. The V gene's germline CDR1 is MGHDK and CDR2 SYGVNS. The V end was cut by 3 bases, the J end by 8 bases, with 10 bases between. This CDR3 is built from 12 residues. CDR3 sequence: CASSDNPRGYTF. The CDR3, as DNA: TGTGCCAGCAGTGACAATCCGCGGGGCTACACCTTC.

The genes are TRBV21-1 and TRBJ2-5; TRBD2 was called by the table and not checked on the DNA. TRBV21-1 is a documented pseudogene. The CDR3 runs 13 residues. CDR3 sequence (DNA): TGTGCCAGGGTACCCCCTCAAAGCAAGACCCAGTACTTC. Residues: CARVPPQSKTQYF.

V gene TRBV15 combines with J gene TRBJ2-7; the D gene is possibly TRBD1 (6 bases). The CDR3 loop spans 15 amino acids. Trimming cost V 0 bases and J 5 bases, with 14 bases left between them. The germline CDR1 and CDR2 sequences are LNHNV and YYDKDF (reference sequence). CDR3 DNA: TGTGCCACCAGCAGAGAACAGGGTATTAAAAACGAGCAGTACTTC. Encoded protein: CATSREQGIKNEQYF. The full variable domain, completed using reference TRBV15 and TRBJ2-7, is DAMVIQNPRYQVTQFGKPVTLSCSQTLNHNVMYWYQQKSSQAPKLLFHYYDKDFNNEADTPDNFQSRRPNTSFCFLDIRSPGLGDTAMYLCATSREQGIKNEQYFGPGTRLTVT.

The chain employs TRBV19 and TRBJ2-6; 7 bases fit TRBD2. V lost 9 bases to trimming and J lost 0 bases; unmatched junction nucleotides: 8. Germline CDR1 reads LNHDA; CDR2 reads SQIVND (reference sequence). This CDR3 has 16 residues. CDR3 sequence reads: CASRLAGFSGANVLTF. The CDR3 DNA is TGTGCCAGCCGCTTAGCGGGTTTCTCTGGGGCCAACGTCCTGACTTTC.

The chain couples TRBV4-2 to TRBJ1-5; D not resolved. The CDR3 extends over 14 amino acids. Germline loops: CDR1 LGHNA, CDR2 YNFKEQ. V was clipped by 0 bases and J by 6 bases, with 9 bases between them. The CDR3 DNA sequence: TGTGCCAGCAGCCAAGATACGGGAATTCAGCCCCAGCATTTT. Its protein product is CASSQDTGIQPQHF.

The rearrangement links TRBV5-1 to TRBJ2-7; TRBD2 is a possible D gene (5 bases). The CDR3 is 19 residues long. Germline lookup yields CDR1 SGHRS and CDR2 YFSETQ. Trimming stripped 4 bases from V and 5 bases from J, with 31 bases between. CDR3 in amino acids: CASSIWAQSLADTDDEQYF. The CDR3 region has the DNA TGCGCCAGCAGCATATGGGCCCAGTCCCTAGCAGACACGGACGACGAGCAGTACTTC. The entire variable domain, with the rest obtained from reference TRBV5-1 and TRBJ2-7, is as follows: KAGVTQTPRYLIKTRGQQVTLSCSPISGHRSVSWYQQTPGQGLQFLFEYFSETQRNKGNFPGRFSGRQFSNSRSEMNVSTLELGDSALYLCASSIWAQSLADTDDEQYFGPGTRLTVT.

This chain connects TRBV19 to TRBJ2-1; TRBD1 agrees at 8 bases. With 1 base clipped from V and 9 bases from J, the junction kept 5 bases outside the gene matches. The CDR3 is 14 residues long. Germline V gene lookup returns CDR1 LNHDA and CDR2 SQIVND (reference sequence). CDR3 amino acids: CASSIGTGFGEQFF. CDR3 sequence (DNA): TGTGCCAGTAGTATAGGGACAGGGTTTGGTGAGCAGTTCTTC.

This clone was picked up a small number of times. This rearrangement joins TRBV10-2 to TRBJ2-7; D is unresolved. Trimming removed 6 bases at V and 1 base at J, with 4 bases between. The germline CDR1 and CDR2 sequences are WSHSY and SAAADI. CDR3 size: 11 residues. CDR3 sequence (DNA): TGCGCCAGCAGCCCTTCCTACGAGCAGTACTTC. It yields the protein CASSPSYEQYF.

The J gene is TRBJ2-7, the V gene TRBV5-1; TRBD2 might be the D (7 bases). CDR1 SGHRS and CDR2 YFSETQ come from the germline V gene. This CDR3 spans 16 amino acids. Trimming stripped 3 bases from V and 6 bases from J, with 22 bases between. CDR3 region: CASSSLGGAPGPEQYF. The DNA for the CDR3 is TGCGCCAGCAGCTCGCTGGGGGGGGCCCCAGGTCCCGAGCAGTACTTC.

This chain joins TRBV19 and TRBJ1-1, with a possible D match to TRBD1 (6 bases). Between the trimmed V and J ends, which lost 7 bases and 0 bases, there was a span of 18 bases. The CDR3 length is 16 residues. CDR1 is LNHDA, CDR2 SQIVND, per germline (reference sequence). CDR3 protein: CASIKQGERMNTEAFF. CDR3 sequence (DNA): TGTGCCAGTATCAAACAGGGTGAGAGGATGAACACTGAAGCTTTCTTT. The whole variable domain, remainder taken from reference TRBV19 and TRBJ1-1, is DGGITQSPKYLFRKEGQNVTLSCEQNLNHDAMYWYRQDPGQGLRLIYYSQIVNDFQKGDIAEGYSVSREKKESFPLTVTSAQKNPTAFYLCASIKQGERMNTEAFFGQGTRLTVV.

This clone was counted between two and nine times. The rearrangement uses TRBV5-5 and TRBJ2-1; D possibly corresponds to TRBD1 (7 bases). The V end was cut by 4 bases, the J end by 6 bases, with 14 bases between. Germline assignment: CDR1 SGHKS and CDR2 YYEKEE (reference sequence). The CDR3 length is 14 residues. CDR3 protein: CASSPRGQSNEQFF. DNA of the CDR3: TGTGCCAGCAGCCCGCGGGGACAGTCCAATGAGCAGTTCTTC.

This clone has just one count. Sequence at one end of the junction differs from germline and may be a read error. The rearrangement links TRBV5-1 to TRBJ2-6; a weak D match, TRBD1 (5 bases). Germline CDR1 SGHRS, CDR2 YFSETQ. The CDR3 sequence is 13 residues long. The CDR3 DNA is TGCGCCAGCAGCTTCGGTGGGGCCAACGGCCTGACTTTC. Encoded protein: CASSFGGANGLTF. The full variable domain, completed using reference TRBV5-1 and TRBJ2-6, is KAGVTQTPRYLIKTRGQQVTLSCSPISGHRSVSWYQQTPGQGLQFLFEYFSETQRNKGNFPGRFSGRQFSNSRSEMNVSTLELGDSALYLCASSFGGANGLTFGAGSRLTVL.